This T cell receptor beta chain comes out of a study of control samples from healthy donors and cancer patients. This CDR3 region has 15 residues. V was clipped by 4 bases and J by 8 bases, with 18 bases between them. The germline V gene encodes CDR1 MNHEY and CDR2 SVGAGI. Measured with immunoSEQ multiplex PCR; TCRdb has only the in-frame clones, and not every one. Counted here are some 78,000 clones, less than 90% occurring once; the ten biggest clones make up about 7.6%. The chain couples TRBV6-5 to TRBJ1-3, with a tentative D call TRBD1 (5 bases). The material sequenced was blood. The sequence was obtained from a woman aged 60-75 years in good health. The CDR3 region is CASSSTAAGAHTIYF. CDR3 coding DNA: TGTGCCAGCAGTTCAACGGCGGCCGGGGCACACACCATATATTTT.